These T cell receptor beta chains were read from a single sample in a study of blood T cell repertoires in COVID-19. Profiled with immunoSEQ multiplex PCR; TCRdb holds only in-frame clones, not every one. This table holds around 390,000 clones, just under 90% found once. Sequencing was done on a sample of PBMCs or T cells enriched from blood (not recorded which). All receptors come from a woman aged 45 to 65 who had recovered from COVID-19. Each CDR3 is given with its conserved first and last residue. D genes are given only for firm matches. The size of a clone is reported for some rows only, either as once, few or many, or as a class for expanded clones.

clone_size: -; j_call: TRBJ2-2; d_call: -; cdr3_length: 12; v_call: TRBV29-1; cdr3_aa: CSVEANSRELFF; cdr3_nt: TGCAGCGTTGAGGCAAACAGCCGGGAGCTGTTTTTT
clone_size: -; j_call: TRBJ2-1; d_call: TRBD2; cdr3_length: 17; v_call: TRBV5-1; cdr3_aa: CASSPKILAASYNEQFF; cdr3_nt: TGCGCCAGCAGCCCTAAAATCCTAGCGGCCAGCTACAATGAGCAGTTCTTC
clone_size: -; j_call: TRBJ2-7; d_call: TRBD1; cdr3_length: 15; v_call: TRBV5-1; cdr3_aa: CASSFLGQESYEQYF; cdr3_nt: TGCGCCAGCAGCTTTCTGGGACAGGAATCCTACGAGCAGTACTTC
clone_size: once; j_call: TRBJ1-1; d_call: -; cdr3_length: 15; v_call: TRBV24-1; cdr3_aa: CATSGPLGAFTEAFF; cdr3_nt: TGTGCCACCAGTGGCCCCTTGGGGGCGTTCACTGAAGCTTTCTTT
clone_size: -; j_call: TRBJ1-2; d_call: -; cdr3_length: 13; v_call: TRBV6-5; cdr3_aa: CASSYGGDYGYTF; cdr3_nt: TGTGCCAGCAGTTACGGGGGGGACTATGGCTACACCTTC
clone_size: -; j_call: TRBJ1-3; d_call: -; cdr3_length: 14; v_call: TRBV7-8; cdr3_aa: CASSLVGGGNTIYF; cdr3_nt: TGTGCCAGCAGCTTAGTGGGGGGGGGAAACACCATATATTTT
clone_size: once; j_call: TRBJ1-2; d_call: TRBD1; cdr3_length: 16; v_call: TRBV7-9; cdr3_aa: CASSYSGTVGSYGYTF; cdr3_nt: TGTGCCAGCAGCTACTCCGGGACAGTGGGATCCTATGGCTACACCTTC
clone_size: -; j_call: TRBJ2-7; d_call: -; cdr3_length: 14; v_call: TRBV3-1/TRBV3-2; cdr3_aa: CASSLLGQKYEQYF; cdr3_nt: TGTGCCAGCAGCCTCCTTGGACAGAAATACGAGCAGTACTTC
clone_size: -; j_call: TRBJ2-2; d_call: TRBD1; cdr3_length: 15; v_call: TRBV3-1/TRBV3-2; cdr3_aa: CASRDRGLNTGELFF; cdr3_nt: TGTGCCAGCAGGGACAGGGGGCTGAACACCGGGGAGCTGTTTTTT
clone_size: -; j_call: TRBJ1-4; d_call: -; cdr3_length: 13; v_call: TRBV18; cdr3_aa: CASSPGHREKLFF; cdr3_nt: TGTGCCAGCTCGCCGGGACACCGAGAAAAACTGTTTTTT
clone_size: -; j_call: TRBJ2-5; d_call: -; cdr3_length: 12; v_call: TRBV28; cdr3_aa: CASRFSKETQYF; cdr3_nt: TGTGCCAGCAGGTTTTCCAAAGAGACCCAGTACTTC
clone_size: -; j_call: TRBJ1-5; d_call: TRBD1; cdr3_length: 18; v_call: TRBV12-5; cdr3_aa: CASGSSGTGWGSYQPQHF; cdr3_nt: TGTGCTAGTGGCTCTAGCGGGACAGGTTGGGGGAGCTATCAGCCCCAGCATTTT
clone_size: -; j_call: TRBJ1-1; d_call: TRBD1; cdr3_length: 14; v_call: TRBV2; cdr3_aa: CASIRDRGLTEAFF; cdr3_nt: TGTGCCAGCATCCGGGACAGGGGTTTAACTGAAGCTTTCTTT
clone_size: -; j_call: TRBJ2-7; d_call: TRBD2; cdr3_length: 15; v_call: TRBV6-5; cdr3_aa: CASSYKRGTYYEQYF; cdr3_nt: TGTGCCAGCAGTTACAAGCGGGGGACTTACTACGAGCAGTACTTC
clone_size: few; j_call: TRBJ2-7; d_call: -; cdr3_length: 13; v_call: TRBV27; cdr3_aa: CASSPGQIYEQYF; cdr3_nt: TGTGCCAGCAGTCCAGGTCAGATCTACGAGCAGTACTTC
clone_size: -; j_call: TRBJ1-6; d_call: -; cdr3_length: 17; v_call: TRBV7-2; cdr3_aa: CASSFSRSLSYNSPLHF; cdr3_nt: TGTGCCAGCAGCTTCTCCAGGTCTCTCTCCTATAATTCACCCCTCCACTTT
clone_size: -; j_call: TRBJ1-3; d_call: -; cdr3_length: 14; v_call: TRBV28; cdr3_aa: CASLPSRYGNTIYF; cdr3_nt: TGTGCCAGCTTACCGTCCCGGTATGGAAACACCATATATTTT
clone_size: -; j_call: TRBJ2-1; d_call: TRBD2; cdr3_length: 15; v_call: TRBV29-1; cdr3_aa: CSVESSGAQRNEQFF; cdr3_nt: TGCAGCGTTGAAAGCAGCGGGGCCCAAAGGAATGAGCAGTTCTTC
clone_size: -; j_call: TRBJ2-3; d_call: -; cdr3_length: 14; v_call: TRBV7-9; cdr3_aa: CASSLAVAGDTQYF; cdr3_nt: TGTGCCAGCAGCTTAGCGGTTGCAGGAGATACGCAGTATTTT
clone_size: -; j_call: TRBJ1-2; d_call: -; cdr3_length: 14; v_call: TRBV6-5; cdr3_aa: CASSYEGVGYGYTF; cdr3_nt: TGTGCCAGCAGTTACGAAGGGGTTGGATATGGCTACACCTTC
clone_size: -; j_call: TRBJ2-5; d_call: -; cdr3_length: 13; v_call: TRBV19; cdr3_aa: CASQTGEQETQYF; cdr3_nt: TGTGCCAGCCAGACGGGGGAACAAGAGACCCAGTACTTC
clone_size: -; j_call: TRBJ1-5; d_call: -; cdr3_length: 11; v_call: TRBV28; cdr3_aa: CASSGRGYLNF; cdr3_nt: TGTGCCAGCAGCGGGAGGGGGTACCTAAATTTT
clone_size: -; j_call: TRBJ2-7; d_call: TRBD1; cdr3_length: 15; v_call: TRBV5-1; cdr3_aa: CASSLEPGQNYEQYF; cdr3_nt: TGCGCCAGCAGCTTGGAGCCGGGACAGAACTACGAGCAGTACTTC
clone_size: -; j_call: TRBJ1-2; d_call: -; cdr3_length: 12; v_call: TRBV4-3; cdr3_aa: CASSHPTYGYTF; cdr3_nt: TGCGCCAGCAGCCACCCCACTTATGGCTACACCTTC
clone_size: -; j_call: TRBJ2-7; d_call: -; cdr3_length: 12; v_call: TRBV3-1/TRBV3-2; cdr3_aa: CASSHDSYEQYF; cdr3_nt: TGTGCCAGCAGCCATGACAGCTACGAGCAGTACTTC
clone_size: -; j_call: TRBJ1-1; d_call: -; cdr3_length: 12; v_call: TRBV5-1; cdr3_aa: CASSPLGAEAFF; cdr3_nt: TGCGCCAGCAGCCCCTTGGGCGCTGAAGCTTTCTTT
clone_size: -; j_call: TRBJ1-1; d_call: -; cdr3_length: 15; v_call: TRBV4-3; cdr3_aa: CASSQDDGGLLGAFF; cdr3_nt: TGCGCCAGCAGCCAAGATGATGGAGGCCTCCTAGGGGCTTTCTTT
clone_size: once; j_call: TRBJ2-1; d_call: TRBD2; cdr3_length: 15; v_call: TRBV6-5; cdr3_aa: CASTLSGGIYNEQFF; cdr3_nt: TGTGCCAGCACCCTCAGCGGGGGGATCTACAATGAGCAGTTCTTC
clone_size: once; j_call: TRBJ2-7; d_call: -; cdr3_length: 14; v_call: TRBV21-1; cdr3_aa: CASSKKGEGYEQYF; cdr3_nt: TGTGCCAGCAGCAAAAAAGGGGAGGGCTACGAGCAGTACTTC
clone_size: -; j_call: TRBJ2-7; d_call: TRBD1; cdr3_length: 16; v_call: TRBV27; cdr3_aa: CASSTSGGTGSYEQYF; cdr3_nt: TGTGCCAGCAGTACCTCTGGTGGGACAGGGTCCTACGAGCAGTACTTC
clone_size: -; j_call: TRBJ1-2; d_call: -; cdr3_length: 13; v_call: TRBV28; cdr3_aa: CASAPGADYGYTF; cdr3_nt: TGTGCCAGCGCTCCGGGAGCGGACTATGGCTACACCTTC
clone_size: -; j_call: TRBJ1-3; d_call: -; cdr3_length: 17; v_call: TRBV7-9; cdr3_aa: CASSLFVLPGRGNTIYF; cdr3_nt: TGTGCCAGCAGCTTGTTTGTTCTTCCTGGGCGCGGAAACACCATATATTTT
clone_size: -; j_call: TRBJ1-5; d_call: TRBD1; cdr3_length: 17; v_call: TRBV27; cdr3_aa: CASSLRMTGGRNQPQHF; cdr3_nt: TGTGCCAGCAGTTTACGGATGACAGGGGGGCGCAATCAGCCCCAGCATTTT
clone_size: -; j_call: TRBJ2-5; d_call: TRBD2; cdr3_length: 15; v_call: TRBV7-2; cdr3_aa: CATTLGSGGQETQYF; cdr3_nt: TGTGCCACCACGCTAGGGAGCGGGGGGCAAGAGACCCAGTACTTC
clone_size: -; j_call: TRBJ1-2; d_call: TRBD1; cdr3_length: 16; v_call: TRBV5-5; cdr3_aa: CASRLIGTGTGHGYTF; cdr3_nt: TGTGCCAGCAGACTGATCGGGACCGGGACAGGCCATGGCTACACCTTC
clone_size: -; j_call: TRBJ1-6; d_call: -; cdr3_length: 13; v_call: TRBV6-5; cdr3_aa: CASSYGGTSPLHF; cdr3_nt: TGTGCCAGCAGCTACGGGGGGACGTCACCCCTCCACTTT
clone_size: -; j_call: TRBJ2-2; d_call: -; cdr3_length: 17; v_call: TRBV4-1; cdr3_aa: CASSQDAGVIGTGELFF; cdr3_nt: TGCGCCAGCAGCCAAGATGCAGGGGTCATTGGCACCGGGGAGCTGTTTTTT
clone_size: -; j_call: TRBJ1-2; d_call: TRBD1; cdr3_length: 16; v_call: TRBV4-1; cdr3_aa: CASSQVGQGVEVGYTF; cdr3_nt: TGCGCCAGCAGCCAAGTCGGGCAGGGGGTCGAGGTGGGCTACACCTTC
clone_size: -; j_call: TRBJ1-6; d_call: -; cdr3_length: 14; v_call: TRBV11-1; cdr3_aa: CASTSGTPNSPLHF; cdr3_nt: TGTGCCAGCACCTCGGGGACACCGAATTCACCCCTCCACTTT
clone_size: -; j_call: TRBJ1-4; d_call: -; cdr3_length: 16; v_call: TRBV2; cdr3_aa: CASSPVGGLGNEKLFF; cdr3_nt: TGTGCCAGCAGTCCCGTGGGGGGGCTGGGTAATGAAAAACTGTTTTTT
clone_size: -; j_call: TRBJ1-1; d_call: -; cdr3_length: 14; v_call: TRBV7-3; cdr3_aa: CASSLSGRSTEAFF; cdr3_nt: TGTGCCAGCAGCTTAAGCGGCCGGAGCACTGAAGCTTTCTTT
clone_size: -; j_call: TRBJ2-1; d_call: TRBD2; cdr3_length: 13; v_call: TRBV19; cdr3_aa: CASWGGEKNEQFF; cdr3_nt: TGTGCCTCTTGGGGGGGGGAGAAGAATGAGCAGTTCTTC